The text below deals with one TCR beta chain. This clone was detected once. Its antigen is still unknown. No base qualities exist here, and no much larger clone lies one base off it. Samples from volunteer blood donors who had recovered from COVID-19 were contributed by a second Seattle source. The collaborating institutions used their own protocols to collect whole blood in K2EDTA tubes. For TCRbeta analysis, collaborators shipped samples as frozen whole blood, isolated PBMCs, or DNA extracted from either of those sample types. The sample originates from a study of blood T cell repertoires in COVID-19 (dated by TCRdb to about 2020). Looking at the study overall: Samples from collaborators originated in the United States, Italy and Spain and spanned both the acute and convalescent phases of COVID-19. Nearly every sample came with metadata listing a de-identified subject ID, COVID-19 status, age in years and sex. Subjects who had been exposed to COVID-19, were actively infected with it, or had recovered from it provided the deeply sampled blood TCRbeta repertoires that made up the dataset. Where available, HLA class I and class II types were taken from metadata supplied by the sample provider and were not determined by assay-based typing. The prospective study material was composed of cDNA or gDNA derived from T cells, B-cell-depleted T cells, or PBMCs. The repertoires were released in a freely available public database intended as a resource for research on the immune response to SARS-CoV-2. The samples were drawn from the first 160 participants of the ongoing ImmuneRACE study and from 950 to 1,500 subjects provided by 6 global collaborators.

TCRbeta CDR3 regions were amplified from genomic DNA using the immunoSEQ Assay, a bias-controlled multiplex PCR. In the original analysis: The number of nucleated cells in each sample was estimated by amplification of reference gene primers within the assay. Sequence reads were collapsed and filtered to measure the absolute abundance of every unique TCRbeta CDR3 rearrangement. Productive Simpson clonality was computed per sample as the square root of Simpson's diversity index over productive rearrangements. TCRdb carries this immuneACCESS record with in-frame sequences only. Its versions omit some clonotypes, under half of them owing to an unresolved V gene in the studies checked, with the rest unexplained. V, J and clone size derive from that table, while D and trimming were established from the DNA sequence. The sample has a few hundred thousand clones on record, 75% to 90% of them singletons. The ten largest clones represent 0.85% to 0.95% of the sample.

V trim: 3 bases; J trim: 3 bases; unmatched bases: 6. As encoded in the germline V gene (reference sequence), CDR1 is LNHNV while CDR2 is YYDKDF. The CDR3 spans 15 residues, from the cysteine through the phenylalanine. CDR3 DNA is the only sequence kept; it has 45 bases, read in frame from the first base. Study-wide findings and limitations: The amount of clinical and demographic metadata varied by source and participant and was provided uncurated.

The sample comprised peripheral blood. The TCR sequence derives from a woman in her forties who had recovered from COVID-19. The chain is assembled from TRBV15 and TRBJ2-7, with 9 bases matching TRBD2. The CDR3 reads as follows: CATSSRIAGDYEQYF. The DNA is TGTGCCACCAGCAGTCGAATAGCGGGAGACTACGAGCAGTACTTC.